This TCR beta chain was identified during a study of blood T cell repertoires in COVID-19. On the study more broadly: The United States, Italy and Spain provided the acute and convalescent COVID-19 samples. PBMCs, B-cell-depleted T cells, or T cells provided the cDNA or gDNA that made up the material.

Generated by immunoSEQ multiplex PCR, the TCRdb table keeps only in-frame clones and is missing some. The profile shows 55,000 to 70,000 clones, around 87% of them singletons. V was clipped by 7 bases and J by 3 bases; unmatched bases: 12. Germline-derived CDR1 and CDR2 are LGHNA and YNFKEQ. The CDR3 extends over 16 amino acids. The V gene is TRBV4-2, the J gene TRBJ2-3; TRBD2 aligns across 8 bases. The receptor was derived from a man aged 55 to 69 with acute or convalescent COVID-19. Sequenced sample: peripheral blood. CDR3 sequence: CASTSRSAGGTDTQYF. CDR3 DNA sequence: TGTGCCAGCACTTCAAGATCGGCGGGGGGAACAGATACGCAGTATTTT.